These 28 T cell receptor beta chains were all obtained from the same sample, sequenced in a study of blood T cell repertoires in COVID-19. The table came from immunoSEQ multiplex PCR; TCRdb's copy has only in-frame clones and leaves some out. The sample lists over 200,000 clones, around four fifths occurring once. Sequencing was performed on peripheral blood. All receptors derive from a woman between 50 and 59 years old with active or convalescent COVID-19.

This chain joins TRBV3-1 (or the pseudogene TRBV3-2) and TRBJ2-3; D is unresolved. This CDR3 is built from 17 residues. Trimming took off 4 bases at V and 4 bases at J, with 21 bases between the two ends. Germline loops: CDR1 LGHDT, CDR2 YNNKEL (reference sequence). CDR3 sequence: CASSPKKPVVVPDTQYF. The CDR3 DNA follows: TGTGCCAGCAGCCCCAAGAAGCCGGTTGTGGTTCCAGATACGCAGTATTTT.

The chain carries TRBV19 and TRBJ2-3, with TRBD2 identical over 13 bases. Germline lookup yields CDR1 LNHDA and CDR2 SQIVND (reference sequence). This CDR3 is built from 13 residues. V shed 9 bases, J shed 10 bases, and the junction held 7 bases outside the gene matches. CDR3 in DNA: TGTGCCAGCCGGACTAGCGGGAGTGGGCCGCAGTATTTT. Protein sequence: CASRTSGSGPQYF.

A word on this clone: The sample holds other DNA sequences that translate to the same CDR3. This chain uses TRBV5-1 with TRBJ1-1, with a possible D match to TRBD1 (5 bases). Germline loops: CDR1 SGHRS, CDR2 YFSETQ. The CDR3 is made up of 14 amino acids. The V end was cut by 4 bases, the J end by 1 base, with 11 bases between. As DNA, the CDR3 is TGCGCCAGCAGCGCCGGAACAGGGAACACTGAAGCTTTCTTT. As protein: CASSAGTGNTEAFF.

Worth noting for this clone: In the same sample, other DNA sequences code for this CDR3. The V and J genes are TRBV5-4 and TRBJ2-3; TRBD1 agrees at 8 bases. The V segment lost 1 base and the J segment 0 bases; nucleotides outside the gene matches: 1. CDR1 is SGHNT, CDR2 YYREEE, per germline (reference sequence). The CDR3 has 15 amino acids. The CDR3 loop reads CASSLRTGSTDTQYF. CDR3 in DNA: TGTGCCAGCAGCTTGAGGACAGGGAGCACAGATACGCAGTATTTT.

The V and J genes are TRBV2 and TRBJ1-2; D remains ambiguous. V was pared by 7 bases and J by 1 base, with 10 bases between. Germline CDR1 is SNHLY and CDR2 is FYNNEI. There are 13 residues in the CDR3. The CDR3 loop reads CASTSGGNYGYTF. The CDR3 DNA reads TGTGCCAGCACCTCGGGAGGTAACTATGGCTACACCTTC.

The gene calls are TRBV7-2 and TRBJ2-7; a weak D match, TRBD1 (6 bases). Per germline, CDR1 SGHTA and CDR2 FQGNSA. The V and J ends lost 1 base and 2 bases respectively, with 12 bases between them. This CDR3 region has 15 residues. This chain's CDR3 is CASSLGGTLPYEQYF. The CDR3 bases are TGTGCCAGCAGCTTAGGGGGGACACTCCCCTACGAGCAGTACTTC. The entire variable domain, with the rest obtained from reference TRBV7-2 and TRBJ2-7, is as follows: GAGVSQSPSNKVTEKGKDVELRCDPISGHTALYWYRQSLGQGLEFLIYFQGNSAPDKSGLPSDRFSAERTGGSVSTLTIQRTQQEDSAVYLCASSLGGTLPYEQYFGPGTRLTVT.

This chain joins TRBV14 and TRBJ1-6; 7 nucleotides align to TRBD1. Germline V gene sequence: CDR1 SGHDN, CDR2 FVKESK. The V segment lost 4 bases and the J segment 4 bases; nucleotides outside the gene matches: 4. CDR3 length equals 15 residues. The CDR3 region has the DNA TGTGCCAGCAGCCCAATGGGACAGTATAATTCACCCCTCCACTTT. Its translation: CASSPMGQYNSPLHF.

This rearrangement joins TRBV3-1 (or the pseudogene TRBV3-2) to TRBJ1-3; 9 nucleotides line up with TRBD1. Germline lookup yields CDR1 LGHDT and CDR2 YNNKEL (reference sequence). The trim removed 4 bases at V and 3 bases at J, leaving 7 bases unmatched. CDR3 size: 16 residues. CDR3 residues: CASSRITGGRGNTIYF. As DNA, the CDR3 is TGTGCCAGCAGCCGCATAACAGGGGGCCGTGGAAACACCATATATTTT.

The V call is TRBV2, the J call TRBJ2-5; 9 positions agree with TRBD1. The V gene's germline CDR1 is SNHLY and CDR2 FYNNEI. The CDR3 loop spans 14 amino acids. Trimming cost V 7 bases and J 5 bases; bases outside gene matches: 8. CDR3 sequence: CASTETGGWETQYF. The CDR3 DNA sequence: TGTGCCAGCACCGAGACAGGGGGGTGGGAGACCCAGTACTTC.

The count of this clone is one. V gene TRBV18 combines with J gene TRBJ2-5, with 9 bases fitting TRBD1. Germline-derived CDR1 and CDR2 are KGHSH and LQKENI. V dropped 4 bases and J dropped 2; count of bases not matched to a gene: 8. The CDR3 loop spans 16 amino acids. The CDR3 loop reads CASSRTRQGEQETQYF. The CDR3 coding sequence is TGTGCCAGCTCACGAACTAGACAGGGGGAGCAAGAGACCCAGTACTTC. Full variable domain (rest looked up from reference TRBV18 and TRBJ2-5): NAGVMQNPRHLVRRRGQEARLRCSPMKGHSHVYWYRQLPEEGLKFMVYLQKENIIDESGMPKERFSAEFPKEGPSILRIQQVVRGDSAAYFCASSRTRQGEQETQYFGPGTRLLVL.

This clone was counted a few times. The J gene is TRBJ1-4, the V gene TRBV4-1; 8 positions match TRBD1. V lost 3 bases and J lost 8; bases outside the gene matches: 8. The CDR3 contains 15 residues. CDR1 and CDR2 from the germline V gene are MGHRA and YSYEKL. CDR3 DNA: TGCGCCAGCAGCCATAGTCAGGGGGCGAGGGAAAAACTGTTTTTT. This sequence encodes CASSHSQGAREKLFF.

This chain links TRBV19 with TRBJ2-1; TRBD1 matches at 9 bases. With 6 bases clipped from V and 5 bases from J, the junction kept 8 bases outside the gene matches. The CDR3 extends over 15 amino acids. Per germline, CDR1 LNHDA and CDR2 SQIVND (reference sequence). The CDR3, as DNA: TGTGCCAGTAGCGGACAGGGGAGGGTAGACAATGAGCAGTTCTTC. This sequence encodes CASSGQGRVDNEQFF.

The chain couples TRBV2 to TRBJ1-3, with a weak D call TRBD1 (6 bases). Germline lookup yields CDR1 SNHLY and CDR2 FYNNEI. The CDR3 contains 14 residues. V shed 4 bases and J shed 2 bases, with 9 bases lying between them. The CDR3 DNA follows: TGTGCCAGCAGTGCCCAGGGGCCTGGAAACACCATATATTTT. Residues: CASSAQGPGNTIYF.

This clone was recorded once. The V and J genes are TRBV19 and TRBJ1-2; D possibly corresponds to TRBD1 (6 bases). Per germline, CDR1 LNHDA and CDR2 SQIVND (reference sequence). The CDR3 spans 12 residues. The V end lost 11 bases, the J end lost 8 bases, and 18 bases lay between the germline ends. Here the CDR3 DNA reads TGTGCCGGAACGACAGGAAATGGGGGCTACACCTTC. Amino acids: CAGTTGNGGYTF.

This rearrangement joins TRBV30 to TRBJ1-5; weak D call: TRBD1 (5 bases). CDR3 size: 15 residues. The germline CDR1 and CDR2 sequences are GTSNPN and SVGIG (reference sequence). Trimming left V 0 bases short and J 2 bases short, with 11 bases between. In nucleotides, the CDR3 is TGTGCCTGGAGTGTAGGGGCGTTGGGCAATCAGCCCCAGCATTTT. This translates into CAWSVGALGNQPQHF.

V usage is TRBV27 and J usage is TRBJ2-1; 10 bases are a match to TRBD2. V lost 3 bases to trimming and J lost 10 bases; unmatched junction nucleotides: 3. The CDR3 consists of 13 residues. Germline V CDR1 and CDR2: MNHEY, SMNVEV (reference sequence). The CDR3 reads CASSFGLAEEQFF. The CDR3 DNA reads as TGTGCCAGCAGTTTCGGACTAGCGGAAGAGCAGTTCTTC.

The J gene is TRBJ2-7, the V gene TRBV14, with D uncertain. The CDR3 is made up of 13 amino acids. V was cut by 0 bases and J by 6 bases, with 9 bases left in between. Germline V lookup: CDR1 SGHDN, CDR2 FVKESK. CDR3 sequence reads: CASSQDRRGEQYF. CDR3 coding DNA: TGTGCCAGCAGCCAAGACCGGCGCGGCGAGCAGTACTTC.

The chain is built from TRBV7-9 and TRBJ2-1, with D possibly matching TRBD2 (6 bases). V lost 5 bases to trimming and J lost 12 bases, with 11 bases between them. Germline assignment: CDR1 SEHNR and CDR2 FQNEAQ (reference sequence). The CDR3 loop spans 11 amino acids. The CDR3 sequence is CASSRGTRQFF. CDR3 sequence (DNA): TGTGCCAGCAGCCGGGGGACTCGGCAGTTCTTC.

The rearrangement links TRBV6-1 to TRBJ2-6; 7 bases fit TRBD1. Trimming cost V 2 bases and J 0 bases; bases outside gene matches: 1. Germline V CDR1 and CDR2: MNHNS, SASEGT. This CDR3 is 16 amino acids long. The CDR3 DNA follows: TGTGCCAGCAGTGAACAGGGGGTCTCTGGGGCCAACGTCCTGACTTTC. Its translation: CASSEQGVSGANVLTF.

The chain combines TRBV5-1 with TRBJ2-5; TRBD2 matches 9 bases. The CDR3 is made up of 15 amino acids. With 0 bases clipped from V and 5 bases from J, the junction kept 5 bases outside the gene matches. Germline V gene lookup returns CDR1 SGHRS and CDR2 YFSETQ. The CDR3 bases are TGCGCCAGCAGCTTGGTGGCGGGGGGGGGCGAGACCCAGTACTTC. This encodes CASSLVAGGGETQYF.

The chain uses TRBV6-6 and TRBJ1-3, with D unresolved. Germline V gene data show CDR1 as MNHNY and CDR2 as SVGAGI (reference sequence). V was trimmed by 8 bases and J by 0 bases, leaving 14 bases between them. CDR3 size: 15 residues. The CDR3 loop reads CASAKGAASGNTIYF. CDR3 in DNA: TGTGCCAGCGCAAAGGGAGCCGCCTCTGGAAACACCATATATTTT.

This chain links TRBV5-1 with TRBJ1-1; 10 bases match TRBD1. CDR3 size: 14 residues. The V and J ends lost 3 bases and 3 bases, in that order; junction bases with no gene match: 2. CDR1 is SGHRS and CDR2 is YFSETQ in the germline V gene. CDR3 in DNA: TGCGCCAGCAGCTCGACAGGGGGCGACACTGAAGCTTTCTTT. Translating it yields CASSSTGGDTEAFF.

V usage is TRBV12-5 and J usage is TRBJ1-1; 7 bases are a match to TRBD1. The CDR3 has 13 residues. Germline values: CDR1 LGHNT, CDR2 FRNRAP. V lost 6 bases and J lost 4; bases outside the gene matches: 5. The CDR3 nucleotides are TGTGCTAGTGGCCGAGGGGGCCTCACTGAAGCTTTCTTT. Its protein product is CASGRGGLTEAFF.

This clone was counted between two and nine times. The chain joins TRBV25-1 to TRBJ1-2; possibly TRBD1 for D (6 bases). The CDR3 extends over 12 amino acids. Trimming took off 9 bases at V and 2 bases at J, with 10 bases between the two ends. CDR1 is MGHDK and CDR2 is SYGVNS in the germline V gene. DNA of the CDR3: TGTGCCAGTGAGGGGGGGAACTATGGCTACACCTTC. The encoded protein is CASEGGNYGYTF.

V usage is TRBV6-5 and J usage is TRBJ1-2; TRBD1 might be the D (6 bases). The CDR3 extends over 14 amino acids. Deletions cut 6 bases from V and 3 bases from J, with 14 bases between. Germline lookup yields CDR1 MNHEY and CDR2 SVGAGI. CDR3: CASRKQGKDYGYTF. CDR3 DNA: TGTGCCAGCAGGAAACAGGGAAAGGACTATGGCTACACCTTC.

This clone was seen a single time. This likely came from a read error, as a far larger clone is one base away. V is TRBV5-6 and J is TRBJ1-1; the D gene is possibly TRBD1 (5 bases). Germline V CDR1 and CDR2: SGHDT, YYEEEE. V was cut by 4 bases and J by 3 bases, with 7 bases left in between. The CDR3 is 12 amino acids. The CDR3, as DNA: TGTGCCAGCAGCCCGGGGGACACTGAAGCTTTCTTT. Amino acid sequence: CASSPGDTEAFF.

Concerning this clone itself: One junction end does not reproduce the germline sequence, and a read error may be involved. The J gene is TRBJ1-5, the V gene TRBV19; weak D call: TRBD1 (5 bases). Germline CDR1 LNHDA, CDR2 SQIVND (reference sequence). The CDR3 has 13 residues. CDR3 coding DNA: TGTGCCAGTAGTAGGGAAACAGGTTCGACGGGCGATTTT. Protein sequence: CASSRETGSTGDF.

V and J are TRBV19 and TRBJ2-5, with D possibly matching TRBD1 (6 bases). Trimming removed 5 bases from V and 3 bases from J, with 10 bases in between. Germline CDR1 and CDR2: LNHDA and SQIVND (reference sequence). The CDR3 consists of 13 residues. CDR3 sequence reads: CASSVDRKETQYF. DNA of the CDR3: TGTGCCAGTAGTGTCGACAGGAAAGAGACCCAGTACTTC. Together with reference TRBV19 and TRBJ2-5, the CDR3 gives the full variable domain: DGGITQSPKYLFRKEGQNVTLSCEQNLNHDAMYWYRQDPGQGLRLIYYSQIVNDFQKGDIAEGYSVSREKKESFPLTVTSAQKNPTAFYLCASSVDRKETQYFGPGTRLLVL.